A single sample gave rise to the 11 T cell receptor beta chains below, sequenced in a study of T cells in Graves' hyperthyroidism and ophthalmopathy. Amplification yielded TCR beta CDR3 regions, with RNA transcripts as the source. First-round RT-PCR with HTBI primers amplified the TCR CDR3 region. Using its own MiXCR run on the multiplex PCR reads, TCRdb lists one record per CDR3 protein. The table lists around 490,000 distinct CDR3 sequences, approximately 20% of them singletons. The sample was blood. Source of these receptors: a man aged 40-50 years with Graves' ophthalmopathy.

About this clonotype: With a much larger clone just one base away, this may be a read error. J is TRBJ1-2 and V is TRBV7-2; maybe TRBD1 (5 bases). The germline V gene encodes CDR1 SGHTA and CDR2 FQGNSA. The CDR3 is 16 residues long. Trimming removed 6 bases at V and 4 bases at J, with 21 bases between. The CDR3 is CASSREGARGSYGYTF. CDR3 DNA sequence: TGTGCCAGCAGTCGAGAAGGGGCCCGGGGAAGCTATGGCTACACCTTC.

This clonotype came up a few times. CDR3 residues: CASSPTVSSGNTIYF. DNA of the CDR3: TGTGCCAGCAGCCCGACAGTGAGCTCTGGAAACACCATATATTTT. The chain employs TRBV7-9 and TRBJ1-3; possibly TRBD1 for D (5 bases). Germline V gene lookup returns CDR1 SEHNR and CDR2 FQNEAQ (reference sequence). The CDR3 is 15 residues long. Trimming shortened V by 5 bases and J by 0 bases, and 11 bases separated the two germline ends. Full variable domain (remainder filled in from reference TRBV7-9 and TRBJ1-3): DTGVSQNPRHKITKRGQNVTFRCDPISEHNRLYWYRQTLGQGPEFLTYFQNEAQLEKSRLLSDRFSAERPKGSFSTLEIQRTEQGDSAMYLCASSPTVSSGNTIYFGEGSWLTVV.

This clonotype was counted ten times or more. The rearrangement joins TRBV5-6 to TRBJ1-1, with a tentative D call TRBD1 (5 bases). The CDR3 extends over 15 amino acids. The ends were cut back, 7 bases at V and 3 bases at J, with 19 bases in the middle. Germline CDR1 and CDR2: SGHDT and YYEEEE. As DNA, the CDR3 is TGTGCCAGCTCAAATTGGGGCAGCCCCTACACTGAAGCTTTCTTT. It is translated as CASSNWGSPYTEAFF.

This clonotype was seen a handful of times. This chain connects TRBV7-9 to TRBJ2-7; 10 positions agree with TRBD2. In germline, CDR1 is SEHNR, CDR2 FQNEAQ (reference sequence). The CDR3 runs 15 residues. V was pared by 3 bases and J by 5 bases, with 7 bases of the junction left unmatched. The CDR3 nucleotides are TGTGCCAGCAGCTTCTGGAGCGGGGGGGCTCACGAGCAGTACTTC. Its protein product is CASSFWSGGAHEQYF.

The rearrangement uses TRBV19 and TRBJ2-3; no firm D call. CDR1 and CDR2 (germline): LNHDA, SQIVND (reference sequence). The CDR3 is 14 amino acids. The V and J ends lost 6 bases and 0 bases respectively, with 10 bases between them. The chain's CDR3 is CASRGSGSTDTQYF. The CDR3 nucleotides are TGTGCCAGTAGAGGTTCAGGTAGCACAGATACGCAGTATTTT.

The table lists this clonotype with a few counts. The chain is built from TRBV2 and TRBJ2-6; 9 nucleotides agree with TRBD1. The length of the CDR3 is 17 residues. J lost 1 base, V lost 5 bases, and 6 bases had no gene match. In germline, CDR1 is SNHLY, CDR2 FYNNEI. CDR3 loop: CASSTLGTGSGANVLTF. The CDR3 nucleotides are TGTGCCAGCAGTACTCTTGGGACAGGGTCTGGGGCCAACGTCCTGACTTTC.

This clonotype was counted at least ten times. The rearrangement links TRBV3-1 to TRBJ2-7, with D tentatively TRBD1 (6 bases). The ends were cut back, 4 bases at V and 2 bases at J, with 12 bases in the middle. Germline V CDR1 and CDR2: LGHDT, YNNKEL (reference sequence). The CDR3 length is 14 residues. The CDR3 sequence is CASSLNGQTYEQYF. In nucleotides, the CDR3 is TGTGCCAGCAGCCTTAACGGACAGACCTACGAGCAGTACTTC.

A few counts support this clonotype. The V call is TRBV24-1, the J call TRBJ1-2; D remains unclear. This CDR3 is 11 amino acids long. Trimming shortened V by 5 bases and J by 3 bases, and 3 bases separated the two germline ends. Germline V gene data show CDR1 as KGHDR and CDR2 as SFDVKD. Here the CDR3 DNA reads TGTGCCACCAGTGTGCACTATGGCTACACCTTC. This codes for CATSVHYGYTF.

This clonotype was counted between two and nine times. The rearrangement joins TRBV4-2 to TRBJ2-1, with TRBD2 matching over 13 bases. With V trimmed by 8 bases and J by 10 bases, 20 bases remained unmatched. The CDR3 is 18 amino acids. CDR1 and CDR2 from the germline V gene are LGHNA and YNFKEQ. Here the CDR3 reads CASSLSSTGLAGEREQFF. The CDR3 nucleotides are TGTGCCAGCTCCCTTTCCAGCACCGGACTAGCGGGAGAACGGGAGCAGTTCTTC.

V usage is TRBV28 and J usage is TRBJ2-2; D remains unclear. Trimming pared 4 bases from V and 4 bases from J, leaving 13 bases between. This CDR3 contains 15 residues. The V gene's germline CDR1 is MDHEN and CDR2 SYDVKM. CDR3 amino acids: CASSSYQAGTGELFF. In DNA, the CDR3 is TGTGCCAGCAGTTCATACCAAGCAGGCACCGGGGAGCTGTTTTTT.

This clonotype was detected only a few times. It is unclear where the CDR3 begins or ends on the DNA, so no DNA is shown, and the CDR3 is as TCRdb lists it. The rearrangement joins TRBV13 to TRBJ1-4; TRBD1 is taken as the D call from the table, unchecked against the DNA. The germline CDR1 and CDR2 sequences are PRHDT and FYEKMQ (reference sequence). The CDR3 length is 18 residues, termini included. CDR3 sequence reads: CASSLSLDKAWGNEKLFF.